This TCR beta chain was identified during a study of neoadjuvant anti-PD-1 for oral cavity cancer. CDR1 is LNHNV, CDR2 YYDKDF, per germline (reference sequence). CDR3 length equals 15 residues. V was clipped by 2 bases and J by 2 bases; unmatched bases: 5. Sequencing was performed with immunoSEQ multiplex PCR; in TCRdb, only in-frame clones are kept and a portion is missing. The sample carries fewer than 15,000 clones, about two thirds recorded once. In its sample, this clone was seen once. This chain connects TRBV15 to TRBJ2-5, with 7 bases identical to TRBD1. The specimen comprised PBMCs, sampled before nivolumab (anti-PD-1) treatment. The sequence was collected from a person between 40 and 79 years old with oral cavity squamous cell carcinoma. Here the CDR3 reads CATSRSWTGQETQYF. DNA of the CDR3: TGTGCCACCAGCAGATCCTGGACAGGACAAGAGACCCAGTACTTC.